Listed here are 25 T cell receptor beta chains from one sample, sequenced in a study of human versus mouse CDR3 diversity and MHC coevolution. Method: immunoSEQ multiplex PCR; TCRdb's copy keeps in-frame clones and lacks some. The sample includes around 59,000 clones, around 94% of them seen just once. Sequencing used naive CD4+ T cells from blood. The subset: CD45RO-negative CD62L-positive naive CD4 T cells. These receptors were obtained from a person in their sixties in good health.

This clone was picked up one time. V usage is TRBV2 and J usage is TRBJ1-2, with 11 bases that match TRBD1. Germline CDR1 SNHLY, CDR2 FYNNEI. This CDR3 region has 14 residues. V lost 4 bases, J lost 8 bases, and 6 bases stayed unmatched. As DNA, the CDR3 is TGTGCCAGCAGTGGAGGACAGGGGGCTCAGGGCTACACCTTC. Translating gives CASSGGQGAQGYTF.

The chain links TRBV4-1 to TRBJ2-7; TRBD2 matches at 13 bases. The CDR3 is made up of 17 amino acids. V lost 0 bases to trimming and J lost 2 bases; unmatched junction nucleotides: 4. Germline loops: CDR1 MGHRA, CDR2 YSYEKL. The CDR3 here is CASSQDWTSGGPYEQYF. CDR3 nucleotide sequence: TGCGCCAGCAGCCAAGATTGGACTAGCGGGGGCCCCTACGAGCAGTACTTC.

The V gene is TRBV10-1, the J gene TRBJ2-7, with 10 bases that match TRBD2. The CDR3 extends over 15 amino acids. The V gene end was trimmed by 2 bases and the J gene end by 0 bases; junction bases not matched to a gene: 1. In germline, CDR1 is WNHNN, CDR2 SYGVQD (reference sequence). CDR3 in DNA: TGCGCCAGCAGTGAGGGACTAGCGGCCTCCTACGAGCAGTACTTC. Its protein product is CASSEGLAASYEQYF.

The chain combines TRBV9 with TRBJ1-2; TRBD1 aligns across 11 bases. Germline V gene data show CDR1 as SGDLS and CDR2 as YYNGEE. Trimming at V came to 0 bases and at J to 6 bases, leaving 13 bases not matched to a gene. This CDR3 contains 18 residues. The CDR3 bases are TGTGCCAGCAGCGTAGACCCCCACGGGACAGGGGGATCGGATGGCTACACCTTC. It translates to CASSVDPHGTGGSDGYTF.

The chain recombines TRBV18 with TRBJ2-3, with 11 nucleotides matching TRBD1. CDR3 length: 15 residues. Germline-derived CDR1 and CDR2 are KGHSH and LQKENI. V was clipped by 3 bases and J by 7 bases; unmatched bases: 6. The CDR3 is CASSPGTGGANTQYF. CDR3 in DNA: TGTGCCAGCTCACCGGGGACAGGGGGAGCAAATACGCAGTATTTT.

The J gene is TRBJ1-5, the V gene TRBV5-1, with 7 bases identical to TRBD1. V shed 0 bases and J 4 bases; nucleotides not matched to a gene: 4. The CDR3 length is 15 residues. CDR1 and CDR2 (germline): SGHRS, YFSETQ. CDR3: CASSLEGARNQPQHF. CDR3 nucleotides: TGCGCCAGCAGCTTGGAGGGGGCCCGAAATCAGCCCCAGCATTTT.

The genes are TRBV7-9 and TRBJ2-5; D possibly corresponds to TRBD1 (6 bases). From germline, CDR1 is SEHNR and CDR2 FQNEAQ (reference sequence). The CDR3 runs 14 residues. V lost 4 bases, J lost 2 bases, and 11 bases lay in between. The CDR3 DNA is TGTGCCAGCAGCTCCGACAGGCTACAAGAGACCCAGTACTTC. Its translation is CASSSDRLQETQYF.

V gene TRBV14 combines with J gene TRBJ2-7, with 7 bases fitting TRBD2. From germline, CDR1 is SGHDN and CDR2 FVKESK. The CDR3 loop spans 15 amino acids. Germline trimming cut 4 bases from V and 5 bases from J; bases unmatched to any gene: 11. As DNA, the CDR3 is TGTGCCAGCAGCCTATCCCCCTACGGGAGGCACGAGCAGTACTTC. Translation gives CASSLSPYGRHEQYF.

The CDR3 reads CAWVGVTGLETQYF. In DNA form, the CDR3 reads TGTGCCTGGGTGGGGGTGACAGGTTTGGAGACCCAGTACTTC. This rearrangement joins TRBV30 to TRBJ2-5; possible D gene TRBD1, 6 bases. From germline, CDR1 is GTSNPN and CDR2 SVGIG (reference sequence). This CDR3 has 14 residues. V was cut by 5 bases and J by 5 bases, with 18 bases left in between.

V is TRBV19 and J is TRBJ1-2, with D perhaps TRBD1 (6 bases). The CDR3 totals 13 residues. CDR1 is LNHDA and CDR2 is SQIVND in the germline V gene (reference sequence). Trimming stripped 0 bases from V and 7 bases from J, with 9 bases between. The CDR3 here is CASSIEHRAGYTF. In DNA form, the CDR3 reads TGTGCCAGTAGTATAGAACACAGGGCTGGCTACACCTTC. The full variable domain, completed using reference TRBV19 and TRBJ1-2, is DGGITQSPKYLFRKEGQNVTLSCEQNLNHDAMYWYRQDPGQGLRLIYYSQIVNDFQKGDIAEGYSVSREKKESFPLTVTSAQKNPTAFYLCASSIEHRAGYTFGSGTRLTVV.

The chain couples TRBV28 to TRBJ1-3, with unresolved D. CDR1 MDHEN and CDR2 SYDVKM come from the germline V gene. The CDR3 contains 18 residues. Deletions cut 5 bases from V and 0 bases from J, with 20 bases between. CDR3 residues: CASSPKLARAHSGNTIYF. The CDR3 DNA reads TGTGCCAGCAGTCCAAAGCTAGCACGGGCCCACTCTGGAAACACCATATATTTT. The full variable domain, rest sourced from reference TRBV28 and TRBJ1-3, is DVKVTQSSRYLVKRTGEKVFLECVQDMDHENMFWYRQDPGLGLRLIYFSYDVKMKEKGDIPEGYSVSREKKERFSLILESASTNQTSMYLCASSPKLARAHSGNTIYFGEGSWLTVV.

CDR3 loop: CASSLEASYEQYF. The CDR3 DNA reads as TGTGCCAGCAGCTTAGAGGCTAGCTACGAGCAGTACTTC. The chain employs TRBV11-3 and TRBJ2-7, with D unclear. V gave up 0 bases and J gave up 3 bases, with 6 bases separating them. The germline V gene encodes CDR1 SGHNT and CDR2 YENEEA. This CDR3 is built from 13 residues.

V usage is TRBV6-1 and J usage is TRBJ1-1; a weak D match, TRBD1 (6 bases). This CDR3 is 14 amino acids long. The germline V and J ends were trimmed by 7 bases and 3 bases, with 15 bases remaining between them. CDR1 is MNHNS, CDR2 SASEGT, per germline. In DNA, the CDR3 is TGTGCCAGCAATCCCTACAGGGACGACACTGAAGCTTTCTTT. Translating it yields CASNPYRDDTEAFF.

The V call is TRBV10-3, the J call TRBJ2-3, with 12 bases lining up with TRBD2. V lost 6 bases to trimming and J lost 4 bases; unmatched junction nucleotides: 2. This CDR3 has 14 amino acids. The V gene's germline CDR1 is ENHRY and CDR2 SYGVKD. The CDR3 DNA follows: TGTGCCATCAGACTAGCGGGAGGCTCAGATACGCAGTATTTT. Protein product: CAIRLAGGSDTQYF.

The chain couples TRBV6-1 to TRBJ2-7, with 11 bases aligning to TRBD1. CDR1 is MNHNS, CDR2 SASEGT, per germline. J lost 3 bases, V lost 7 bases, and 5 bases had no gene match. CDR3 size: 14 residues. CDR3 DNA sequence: TGTGCCAGCATGGGGACAGGGGGTTACTACGAGCAGTACTTC. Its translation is CASMGTGGYYEQYF.

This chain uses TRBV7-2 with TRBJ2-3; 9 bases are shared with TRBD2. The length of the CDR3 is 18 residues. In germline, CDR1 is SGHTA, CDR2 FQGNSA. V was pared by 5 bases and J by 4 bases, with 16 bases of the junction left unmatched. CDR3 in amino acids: CASSPDLAGRAISDTQYF. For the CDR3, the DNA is TGTGCCAGCAGCCCGGATCTAGCGGGGAGGGCCATTTCAGATACGCAGTATTTT. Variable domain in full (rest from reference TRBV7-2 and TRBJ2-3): GAGVSQSPSNKVTEKGKDVELRCDPISGHTALYWYRQSLGQGLEFLIYFQGNSAPDKSGLPSDRFSAERTGGSVSTLTIQRTQQEDSAVYLCASSPDLAGRAISDTQYFGPGTRLTVL.

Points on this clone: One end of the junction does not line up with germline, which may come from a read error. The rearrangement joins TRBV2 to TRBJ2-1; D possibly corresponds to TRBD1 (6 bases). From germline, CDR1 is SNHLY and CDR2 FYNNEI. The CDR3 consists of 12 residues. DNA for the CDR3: TGTGCCAGCAGTGAAGTCCGGGGAAAGGGGGTCTTC. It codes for CASSEVRGKGVF. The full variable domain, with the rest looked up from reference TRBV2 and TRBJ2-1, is EPEVTQTPSHQVTQMGQEVILRCVPISNHLYFYWYRQILGQKVEFLVSFYNNEISEKSEIFDDQFSVERPDGSNFTLKIRSTKLEDSAMYFCASSEVRGKGVFGPGTRLTVL.

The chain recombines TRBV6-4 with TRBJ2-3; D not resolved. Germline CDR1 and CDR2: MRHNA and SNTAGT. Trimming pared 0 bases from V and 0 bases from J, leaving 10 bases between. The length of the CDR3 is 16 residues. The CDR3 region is CASSDSPSLSTDTQYF. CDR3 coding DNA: TGTGCCAGCAGTGACTCGCCCTCACTGAGCACAGATACGCAGTATTTT.

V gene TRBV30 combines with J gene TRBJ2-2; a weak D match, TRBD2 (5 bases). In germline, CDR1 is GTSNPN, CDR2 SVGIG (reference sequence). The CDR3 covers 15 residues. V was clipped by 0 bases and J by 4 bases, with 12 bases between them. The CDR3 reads CAWSVLIGGTGELFF. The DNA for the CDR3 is TGTGCCTGGAGTGTACTCATAGGAGGCACCGGGGAGCTGTTTTTT.

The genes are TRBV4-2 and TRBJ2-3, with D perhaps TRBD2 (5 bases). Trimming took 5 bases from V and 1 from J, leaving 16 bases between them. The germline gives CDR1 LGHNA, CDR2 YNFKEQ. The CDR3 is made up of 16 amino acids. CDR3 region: CASSSRTQHGTDTQYF. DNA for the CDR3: TGTGCCAGCAGCTCGCGGACTCAACATGGCACAGATACGCAGTATTTT.

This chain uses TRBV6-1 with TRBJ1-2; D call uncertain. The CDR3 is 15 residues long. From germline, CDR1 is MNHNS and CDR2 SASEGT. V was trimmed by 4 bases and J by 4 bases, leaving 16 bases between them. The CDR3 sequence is CASSAGDANSYGYTF. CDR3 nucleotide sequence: TGTGCCAGCAGTGCCGGGGATGCTAATAGCTATGGCTACACCTTC.

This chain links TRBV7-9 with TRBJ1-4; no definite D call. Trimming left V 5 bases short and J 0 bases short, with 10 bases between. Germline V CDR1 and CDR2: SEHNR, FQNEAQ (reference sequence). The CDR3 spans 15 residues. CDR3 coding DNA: TGTGCCAGCAGCGCCTCTGAGGCAACTAATGAAAAACTGTTTTTT. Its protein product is CASSASEATNEKLFF.

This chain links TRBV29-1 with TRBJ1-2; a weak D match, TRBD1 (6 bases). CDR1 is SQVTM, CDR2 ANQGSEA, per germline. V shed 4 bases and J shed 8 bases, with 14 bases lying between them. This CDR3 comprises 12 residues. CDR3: CSVAQGLGGYTF. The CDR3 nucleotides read TGCAGCGTTGCCCAGGGGCTAGGAGGCTACACCTTC.

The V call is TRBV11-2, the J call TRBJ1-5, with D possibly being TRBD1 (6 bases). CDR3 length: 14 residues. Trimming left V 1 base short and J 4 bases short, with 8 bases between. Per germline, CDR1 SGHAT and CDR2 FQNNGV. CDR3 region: CASSLGTDNQPQHF. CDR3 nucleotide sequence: TGTGCCAGCAGCTTAGGGACAGATAATCAGCCCCAGCATTTT. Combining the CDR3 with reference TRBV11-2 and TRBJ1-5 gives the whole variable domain EAGVAQSPRYKIIEKRQSVAFWCNPISGHATLYWYQQILGQGPKLLIQFQNNGVVDDSQLPKDRFSAERLKGVDSTLKIQPAKLEDSAVYLCASSLGTDNQPQHFGDGTRLSIL.

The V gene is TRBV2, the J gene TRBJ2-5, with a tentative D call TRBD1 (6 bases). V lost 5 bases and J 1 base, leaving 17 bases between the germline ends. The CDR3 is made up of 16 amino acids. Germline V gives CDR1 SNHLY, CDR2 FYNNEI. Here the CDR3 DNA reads TGTGCCAGCAGTACACAGGGTGTGGTACCCCAAGAGACCCAGTACTTC. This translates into CASSTQGVVPQETQYF.